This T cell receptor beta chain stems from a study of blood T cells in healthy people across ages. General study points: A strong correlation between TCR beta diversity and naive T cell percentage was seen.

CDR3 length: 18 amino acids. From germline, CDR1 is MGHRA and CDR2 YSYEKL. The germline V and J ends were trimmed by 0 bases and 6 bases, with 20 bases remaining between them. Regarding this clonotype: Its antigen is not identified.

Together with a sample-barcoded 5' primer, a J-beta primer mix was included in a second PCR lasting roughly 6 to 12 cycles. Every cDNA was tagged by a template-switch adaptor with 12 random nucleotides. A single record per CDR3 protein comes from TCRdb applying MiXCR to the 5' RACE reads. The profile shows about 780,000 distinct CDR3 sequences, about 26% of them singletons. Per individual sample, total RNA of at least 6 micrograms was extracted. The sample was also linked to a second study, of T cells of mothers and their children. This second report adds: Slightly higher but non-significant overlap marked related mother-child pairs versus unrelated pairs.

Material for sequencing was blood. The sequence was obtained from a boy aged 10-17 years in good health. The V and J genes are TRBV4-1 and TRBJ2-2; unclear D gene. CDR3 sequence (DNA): TGCGCCAGCAGCCAAGACCCAGTACCGACACCCACCGCCGGGGAGCTGTTTTTT. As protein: CASSQDPVPTPTAGELFF.